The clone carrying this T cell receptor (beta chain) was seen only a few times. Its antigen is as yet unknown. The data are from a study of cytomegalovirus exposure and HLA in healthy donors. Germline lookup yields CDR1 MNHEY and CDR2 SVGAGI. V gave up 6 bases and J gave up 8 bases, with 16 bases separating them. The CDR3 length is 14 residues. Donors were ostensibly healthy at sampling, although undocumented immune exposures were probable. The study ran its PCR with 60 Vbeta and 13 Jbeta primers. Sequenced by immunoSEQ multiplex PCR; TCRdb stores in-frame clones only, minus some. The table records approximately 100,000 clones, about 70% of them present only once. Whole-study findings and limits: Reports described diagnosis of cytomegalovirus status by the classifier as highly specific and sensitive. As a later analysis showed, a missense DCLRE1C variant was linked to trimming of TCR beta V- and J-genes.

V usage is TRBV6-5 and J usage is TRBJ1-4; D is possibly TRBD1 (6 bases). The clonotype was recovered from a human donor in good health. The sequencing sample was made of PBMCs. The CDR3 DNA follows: TGTGCCAGCAGCAACGTCGGGGGGCGGGAAAAACTGTTTTTT. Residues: CASSNVGGREKLFF.